A selection of T cell receptor beta chains follows, all from one sample in a study of cytomegalovirus exposure and HLA in healthy donors. The repertoire was sequenced with immunoSEQ multiplex PCR; TCRdb's copy has only in-frame clones and lacks some. The table records roughly 48,000 clones, 94% of them present only once. Sequenced sample: PBMCs. Receptor source: a woman under 30 in good health and CMV-seropositive. The CDR3 runs from the conserved cysteine through the conserved F or W. The order of the fields is CDR3 DNA, CDR3 protein, D gene, clone size, V gene, J gene. The D gene is left open where the match is weak. Rows give clone size only sometimes, using once, few, many, or a class for an expanded clone.

cdr3_nt: TGTGCCAGTAGTAACCCGGGAGGGAACACCGGGGAGCTGTTTTTT; cdr3_aa: CASSNPGGNTGELFF; d_call: TRBD2; clone_size: NA; v_call: TRBV19; j_call: TRBJ2-2
cdr3_nt: TGTGCCAGCAGTCACCAAGGGACTAGCGGGAGTAGGAGCTCCTACGAGCAGTACTTC; cdr3_aa: CASSHQGTSGSRSSYEQYF; d_call: TRBD2; clone_size: NA; v_call: TRBV28; j_call: TRBJ2-7
cdr3_nt: TGTGCCTGCAGACAGGGGCTCTGGGCGTTCTTT; cdr3_aa: CACRQGLWAFF; d_call: TRBD1; clone_size: few; v_call: TRBV30; j_call: TRBJ1-1
cdr3_nt: TGTGCCAGCAGAGGACAGGGAACCTACGAGCAGTACTTC; cdr3_aa: CASRGQGTYEQYF; d_call: TRBD1; clone_size: NA; v_call: TRBV25-1; j_call: TRBJ2-7
cdr3_nt: TGTGCCAGCAGCTTGGGAGGGCCGTCGGGTGCTTTCTTT; cdr3_aa: CASSLGGPSGAFF; d_call: NA; clone_size: NA; v_call: TRBV5-6; j_call: TRBJ1-1
cdr3_nt: TGTGCCAGTAGTATCGCGCCAGGGCGCTACAATGAGCAGTTCTTC; cdr3_aa: CASSIAPGRYNEQFF; d_call: NA; clone_size: once; v_call: TRBV19; j_call: TRBJ2-1
cdr3_nt: TGTGCCAGCAGTCATGAACTCACAGATACGCAGTATTTT; cdr3_aa: CASSHELTDTQYF; d_call: NA; clone_size: NA; v_call: TRBV9; j_call: TRBJ2-3
cdr3_nt: TGTGCCAGCAGCAAAGCGGGGGTCTCCGGGGGTAGATACGAGCAGTACTTC; cdr3_aa: CASSKAGVSGGRYEQYF; d_call: NA; clone_size: NA; v_call: TRBV21-1; j_call: TRBJ2-7
cdr3_nt: TGCGCCAGCAGCCCCGCGAGGCGTGGGTATGGCTACACCTTC; cdr3_aa: CASSPARRGYGYTF; d_call: NA; clone_size: NA; v_call: TRBV5-1; j_call: TRBJ1-2
cdr3_nt: TGTGCCAGCAGTGAAGGAGGGTTGAGGGCTTTCTTT; cdr3_aa: CASSEGGLRAFF; d_call: NA; clone_size: NA; v_call: TRBV6-1; j_call: TRBJ1-1
cdr3_nt: TGTGCCAGCAGTCAAGGGGGACAGGGGTCAACCTACGAGCAGTACTTC; cdr3_aa: CASSQGGQGSTYEQYF; d_call: TRBD1; clone_size: medium-sized; v_call: TRBV27; j_call: TRBJ2-7
cdr3_nt: TGTGCCAGCAGCCCCCTGGGACAGGGGTACACTGAAGCTTTCTTT; cdr3_aa: CASSPLGQGYTEAFF; d_call: TRBD1; clone_size: once; v_call: TRBV14; j_call: TRBJ1-1
cdr3_nt: TGTGCCAGCAGCCCTGCTACAGGAGTGACCAAAAACATTCAGTACTTC; cdr3_aa: CASSPATGVTKNIQYF; d_call: NA; clone_size: NA; v_call: TRBV7-3; j_call: TRBJ2-4
cdr3_nt: TGTGCCAGCAGTCTAGCGGGATTGGTTGATGAGCAGTTCTTC; cdr3_aa: CASSLAGLVDEQFF; d_call: TRBD2; clone_size: NA; v_call: TRBV11-2; j_call: TRBJ2-1
cdr3_nt: TGCGCCAGCAGCCAAGGGTGGTCTAGCGGGATCAATGAGCAGTTCTTC; cdr3_aa: CASSQGWSSGINEQFF; d_call: TRBD2; clone_size: NA; v_call: TRBV4-3; j_call: TRBJ2-1
cdr3_nt: TGTGCCAGCAGCGTATCACAGCTCTCAGGGGAGCTGTTTTTT; cdr3_aa: CASSVSQLSGELFF; d_call: NA; clone_size: NA; v_call: TRBV9; j_call: TRBJ2-2
cdr3_nt: TGTGCCAGCGCCCGGGACAGGGGTGGCTACACCTTC; cdr3_aa: CASARDRGGYTF; d_call: TRBD1; clone_size: NA; v_call: TRBV2; j_call: TRBJ1-2
cdr3_nt: TGTGCCAGCAGCTTGGGAGGGAGAACTGGGGCCAACGTCCTGACTTTC; cdr3_aa: CASSLGGRTGANVLTF; d_call: NA; clone_size: NA; v_call: TRBV5-4; j_call: TRBJ2-6
cdr3_nt: TGTGCCAGCAGTGAAGACCCTCGGGGAACCGCTTTCTTT; cdr3_aa: CASSEDPRGTAFF; d_call: NA; clone_size: NA; v_call: TRBV6-1; j_call: TRBJ1-1
cdr3_nt: TGTGCCAGCAGTTTACCGGGACAGTCTGTCACCTTC; cdr3_aa: CASSLPGQSVTF; d_call: TRBD1; clone_size: NA; v_call: TRBV27; j_call: TRBJ1-2
cdr3_nt: TGTGCCAGCAGCTTAACGGGGGCGAGCGAAGCTTTCTTT; cdr3_aa: CASSLTGASEAFF; d_call: NA; clone_size: NA; v_call: TRBV7-3; j_call: TRBJ1-1
cdr3_nt: TGTGCCAGCAGCGTAATTGCGGAGTCCACAGATACGCAGTATTTT; cdr3_aa: CASSVIAESTDTQYF; d_call: NA; clone_size: NA; v_call: TRBV9; j_call: TRBJ2-3
cdr3_nt: TGTGCCAGCAGCGTAGAAGAGGACAGGCTTTCCTACAATGAGCAGTTCTTC; cdr3_aa: CASSVEEDRLSYNEQFF; d_call: TRBD1; clone_size: NA; v_call: TRBV9; j_call: TRBJ2-1
cdr3_nt: TGTGCCAGCAGTGACCGGGACAGGGGCACAGATACGCAGTATTTT; cdr3_aa: CASSDRDRGTDTQYF; d_call: TRBD1; clone_size: NA; v_call: TRBV6-4; j_call: TRBJ2-3
cdr3_nt: TGTGCCAGCAGCTTAGTCTCCCAGGGGGCGCGGACCCAGTACTTC; cdr3_aa: CASSLVSQGARTQYF; d_call: TRBD1; clone_size: NA; v_call: TRBV13; j_call: TRBJ2-5
cdr3_nt: TGTGCCTGGAGAAGCGGGACAGGATTTGACGAGCAGTACTTC; cdr3_aa: CAWRSGTGFDEQYF; d_call: NA; clone_size: NA; v_call: TRBV2; j_call: TRBJ2-7
cdr3_nt: TGTGCCAGCAGCCCGATCTCTCAGGGGTTTATGTCCTACGAGCAGTACTTC; cdr3_aa: CASSPISQGFMSYEQYF; d_call: NA; clone_size: NA; v_call: TRBV28; j_call: TRBJ2-7
cdr3_nt: TGTGCCATCAGTGAAGAGGGGGCGCGTAACTATGGCTACACCTTC; cdr3_aa: CAISEEGARNYGYTF; d_call: TRBD1; clone_size: NA; v_call: TRBV10-3; j_call: TRBJ1-2